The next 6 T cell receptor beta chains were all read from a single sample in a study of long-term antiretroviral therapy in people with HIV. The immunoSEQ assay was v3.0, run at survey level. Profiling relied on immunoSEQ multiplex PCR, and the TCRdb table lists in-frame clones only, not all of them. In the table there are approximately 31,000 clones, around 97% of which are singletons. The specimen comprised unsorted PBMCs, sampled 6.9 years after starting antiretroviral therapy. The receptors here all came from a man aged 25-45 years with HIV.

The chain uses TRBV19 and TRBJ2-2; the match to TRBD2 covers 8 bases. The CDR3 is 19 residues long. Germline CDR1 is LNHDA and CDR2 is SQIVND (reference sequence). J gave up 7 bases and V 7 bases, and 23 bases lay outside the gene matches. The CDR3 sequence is CASITTIGTPGLGGGELFF. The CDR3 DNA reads TGTGCCAGTATCACCACGATAGGGACGCCGGGACTAGGTGGCGGGGAGCTGTTTTTT.

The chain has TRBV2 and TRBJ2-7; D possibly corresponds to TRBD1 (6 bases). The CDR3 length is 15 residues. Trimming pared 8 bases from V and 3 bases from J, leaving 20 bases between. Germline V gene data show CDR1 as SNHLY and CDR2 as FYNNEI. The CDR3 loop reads CASGGETGSGYEQYF. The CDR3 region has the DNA TGTGCCAGCGGGGGCGAGACAGGCAGTGGCTACGAGCAGTACTTC.

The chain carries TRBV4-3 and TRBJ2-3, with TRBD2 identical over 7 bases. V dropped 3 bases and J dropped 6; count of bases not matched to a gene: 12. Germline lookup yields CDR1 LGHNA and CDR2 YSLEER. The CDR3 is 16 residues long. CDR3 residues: CASSQDASGIGDTQYF. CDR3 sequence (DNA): TGCGCCAGCAGCCAGGACGCTAGCGGAATTGGGGATACGCAGTATTTT.

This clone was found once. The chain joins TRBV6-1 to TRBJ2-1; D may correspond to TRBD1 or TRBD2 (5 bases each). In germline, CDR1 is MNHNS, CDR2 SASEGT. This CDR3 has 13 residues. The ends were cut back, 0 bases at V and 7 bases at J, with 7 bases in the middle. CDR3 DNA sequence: TGTGCCAGCAGTGAAGCCGGGGCAAATGAGCAGTTCTTC. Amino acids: CASSEAGANEQFF.

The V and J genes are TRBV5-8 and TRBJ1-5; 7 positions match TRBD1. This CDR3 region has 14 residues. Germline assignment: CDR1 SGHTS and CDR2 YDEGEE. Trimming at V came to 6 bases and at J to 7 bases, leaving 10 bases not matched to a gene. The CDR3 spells CASTAGTVFQPQHF. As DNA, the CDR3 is TGTGCCAGCACCGCAGGGACAGTCTTCCAGCCCCAGCATTTT. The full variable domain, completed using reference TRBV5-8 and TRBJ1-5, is EAGVTQSPTHLIKTRGQQATLRCSPISGHTSVYWYQQALGLGLQFLLWYDEGEERNRGNFPPRFSGRQFPNYSSELNVNALELEDSALYLCASTAGTVFQPQHFGDGTRLSIL.

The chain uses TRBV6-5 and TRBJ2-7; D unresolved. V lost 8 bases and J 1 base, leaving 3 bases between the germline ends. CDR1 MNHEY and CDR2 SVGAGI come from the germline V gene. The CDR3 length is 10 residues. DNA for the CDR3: TGTGCCAGCGGATCCTACGAGCAGTACTTC. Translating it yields CASGSYEQYF.